The T cell receptor beta chain described here comes from a study of blood T cell repertoires in COVID-19. Study at large: COVID-19 samples from acute and convalescent phases originated in the United States, Italy and Spain.

Looked up from germline, CDR1 is SGHRS and CDR2 is YFSETQ. V trimming: 0 bases; J trimming: 3 bases; junction bases outside the gene matches: 5. This CDR3 contains 16 residues. The table came from immunoSEQ multiplex PCR; TCRdb's copy has only in-frame clones and leaves some out. The sample consists of fewer than 150,000 clones, roughly four fifths of them appearing once. The material sequenced was PBMCs or T cells enriched from blood (not recorded which). The chain combines TRBV5-1 with TRBJ2-1; 8 bases match TRBD1. The sequence came from a man aged 25-45 years who had recovered from COVID-19. The CDR3 nucleotides are TGCGCCAGCAGCTTGGTGGTGACAGGGGACTACAATGAGCAGTTCTTC. Amino acid sequence: CASSLVVTGDYNEQFF.